The text below deals with one T cell receptor (beta chain). The target antigen is unknown. The record originates from a study of a mutant IDH1 vaccine in newly diagnosed glioma. Profiling relied on immunoSEQ multiplex PCR, and the TCRdb table lists in-frame clones only, not all of them. The sample lists some 33,000 clones; roughly 90% were seen once. Germline CDR1 and CDR2: LNHDA and SQIVND (reference sequence). This CDR3 has 13 amino acids. V lost 3 bases and J lost 1, with 6 bases in between. Time point of the sample: week 23, last vaccination. All doses held 300 ug of mutant IDH1 20-mer peptide, with topical imiquimod.

V and J are TRBV19 and TRBJ1-1; D gene unclear. The sequencing used PBMCs, collected from a glioma patient whose treatment included an IDH1 peptide vaccine. This receptor was obtained from a man aged 35-49 years with glioma. The CDR3 bases are TGTGCCAGTAGTATGGGCCCGAACACTGAAGCTTTCTTT. It translates to CASSMGPNTEAFF. The full variable domain, completed using reference TRBV19 and TRBJ1-1, is DGGITQSPKYLFRKEGQNVTLSCEQNLNHDAMYWYRQDPGQGLRLIYYSQIVNDFQKGDIAEGYSVSREKKESFPLTVTSAQKNPTAFYLCASSMGPNTEAFFGQGTRLTVV.